The 20 T cell receptor beta chains below all came from one sample that was sequenced in a study of vaccination and CD4 T cells after COVID-19. The time point is: late sampling 161 to 241 days after vaccination in three convalescent patients. The treatment is: approximately nine-day PBMC culture with coronavirus spike peptide pools or control peptides (ViraFEST assay). With the Oncomine TCR Beta short-read assay, DNA from cultured CD4+ T cells was sequenced. MiXCR, applied by TCRdb to the PCR reads, yields one record per CDR3 protein. Of about 17,000 distinct CDR3 sequences detected, 52% appear once; the ten largest clones hold around 18%. No antigens are known for them. This sample comprised CD4+ T cells from blood, cultured in vitro, obtained about 7 months after SARS-CoV-2 vaccination. These receptors were obtained from a human donor who had recovered from COVID-19.

The genes are TRBV20-1 and TRBJ2-5; TRBD2 aligns across 10 bases. Trimming took 0 bases from V and 4 from J; bases not matched to a gene: 11. CDR1 and CDR2 (germline): DFQATT, SNEGSKA (reference sequence). The CDR3 is 17 residues long. CDR3 protein: CSARDTQAAGGGETQYF. In nucleotides, the CDR3 is TGCAGTGCTAGAGATACCCAAGCAGCGGGAGGGGGAGAGACCCAGTACTTC.

The CDR3: CASRDRGDEQFF. The CDR3 DNA follows: TGTGCCAGCAGGGACAGGGGGGATGAGCAGTTCTTC. J is TRBJ2-1 and V is TRBV2; 10 positions match TRBD1. This CDR3 spans 12 amino acids. The ends lost 6 bases at V and 8 bases at J; junction bases unmatched: 1. Germline CDR1 SNHLY, CDR2 FYNNEI.

In its sample, this clonotype was seen a few times. The chain couples TRBV19 to TRBJ1-2, with D uncertain. Per germline, CDR1 LNHDA and CDR2 SQIVND (reference sequence). V was pared by 2 bases and J by 5 bases, with 3 bases between. This CDR3 is 11 amino acids long. The CDR3 loop is CASSIRYGYTF. The CDR3, as DNA: TGTGCCAGTAGTATAAGATATGGCTACACCTTC.

This chain joins TRBV11-3 and TRBJ2-3; D is uncertain. Germline lookup yields CDR1 SGHNT and CDR2 YENEEA. There are 12 residues in the CDR3. Trimming stripped 1 base from V and 6 bases from J, with 5 bases between. The CDR3 DNA reads as TGTGCCAGCAGCTTAGTTGAGGATACGCAGTATTTT. The encoded protein is CASSLVEDTQYF.

This chain joins TRBV20-1 and TRBJ1-5; possibly TRBD1 for D (6 bases). CDR3 size: 17 residues. Trimming took 6 bases from V and 5 from J, leaving 26 bases between them. Germline-derived CDR1 and CDR2 are DFQATT and SNEGSKA (reference sequence). The CDR3 nucleotides read TGCAGTGCGATAGACAAACCGACAGGACTAATTGATCAGCCCCAGCATTTT. As protein: CSAIDKPTGLIDQPQHF.

The gene calls are TRBV5-1 and TRBJ1-5; 9 nucleotides line up with TRBD1. CDR3 length: 16 amino acids. J was trimmed by 5 bases and V by 0 bases; bases with no gene match: 6. Germline-derived CDR1 and CDR2 are SGHRS and YFSETQ. CDR3 amino acids: CASSLGGQGTDQPQHF. The CDR3 DNA follows: TGCGCCAGCAGCTTGGGGGGACAGGGTACTGATCAGCCCCAGCATTTT.

This clonotype was counted a few times. The CDR3 DNA follows: TGCAGTGTCGGGCGGGGGGACTACCAAGAGACCCAGTACTTC. Protein: CSVGRGDYQETQYF. This chain links TRBV20-1 with TRBJ2-5; 8 bases align to TRBD2. The ends lost 7 bases at V and 0 bases at J; junction bases unmatched: 7. The CDR3 contains 14 residues. CDR1 DFQATT and CDR2 SNEGSKA come from the germline V gene (reference sequence).

The CDR3 spells CSATRSGDTQYF. The CDR3 region has the DNA TGCAGTGCTACCAGAAGCGGAGATACGCAGTATTTT. The chain combines TRBV20-1 with TRBJ2-3, with D possibly TRBD2 on 5 matching bases. CDR3 length: 12 amino acids. V was pared by 4 bases and J by 5 bases, with 10 bases between. CDR1 DFQATT and CDR2 SNEGSKA come from the germline V gene (reference sequence).

The sample holds a few counts of this clonotype. The chain recombines TRBV20-1 with TRBJ1-5, with D possibly matching TRBD1 (6 bases). The CDR3 totals 12 residues. Germline CDR1 reads DFQATT; CDR2 reads SNEGSKA (reference sequence). V lost 3 bases to trimming and J lost 9 bases, with 12 bases between them. In nucleotides, the CDR3 is TGCAGTGCTAGTGACAGGCTGGGGCCCCAGCATTTT. It translates to CSASDRLGPQHF.

This clonotype was detected a few times. The chain couples TRBV7-9 to TRBJ2-5, with D perhaps being TRBD1 or TRBD2 (6 bases each). CDR3 length equals 13 residues. Trimming shortened V by 2 bases and J by 7 bases, and 11 bases separated the two germline ends. Germline-derived CDR1 and CDR2 are SEHNR and FQNEAQ (reference sequence). CDR3 DNA: TGTGCCAGCAGCTTACTCCCGGGGGCGACCCAGTACTTC. As protein: CASSLLPGATQYF.

The chain links TRBV7-6 to TRBJ2-1; D may be TRBD1 or TRBD2 (6 bases each). The CDR3 contains 12 residues. V gave up 5 bases and J gave up 8 bases, with 10 bases separating them. Per the germline V gene, CDR1 is SGHVS and CDR2 is FNYEAQ. CDR3 amino acids: CASSGGRDEQFF. In DNA form, the CDR3 reads TGTGCCAGCAGCGGGGGGCGCGATGAGCAGTTCTTC.

The chain employs TRBV20-1 and TRBJ2-3; a possible D gene is TRBD2 (6 bases). The V gene lost 5 bases and the J gene lost 2 bases, with 14 bases spanning the gap. CDR1 and CDR2 from the germline V gene are DFQATT and SNEGSKA (reference sequence). CDR3 size: 14 residues. CDR3 in DNA: TGCAGTGCTCCAAGACTAGGTCCCACAGATACGCAGTATTTT. Its translation is CSAPRLGPTDTQYF.

The chain employs TRBV2 and TRBJ1-1; D ambiguous. V lost 6 bases and J 5 bases, leaving 16 bases between the germline ends. From germline, CDR1 is SNHLY and CDR2 FYNNEI. CDR3 length equals 14 residues. The CDR3 DNA follows: TGTGCCAGCAGCCCCGAGCGGGTCATGACTGAAGCTTTCTTT. This encodes CASSPERVMTEAFF.

The rearrangement joins TRBV2 to TRBJ2-1; unclear D gene. V gave up 4 bases and J gave up 7 bases, with 14 bases separating them. CDR1 and CDR2 from the germline V gene are SNHLY and FYNNEI. The CDR3 loop spans 14 amino acids. The DNA of the CDR3 is TGTGCCAGCAGTGGGTTTGGCTCCAGTAATGAGCAGTTCTTC. It specifies CASSGFGSSNEQFF.

This chain connects TRBV7-2 to TRBJ2-3; 7 positions agree with TRBD1. The J segment lost 1 base and the V segment lost 5 bases, leaving 3 bases of the junction unmatched. The V gene's germline CDR1 is SGHTA and CDR2 FQGNSA. CDR3 size: 14 residues. The CDR3 reads CASSADRGTDTQYF. The DNA for the CDR3 is TGTGCCAGCAGCGCCGACAGGGGCACAGATACGCAGTATTTT.

The J gene is TRBJ2-2, the V gene TRBV6-1; D uncertain. This CDR3 region has 15 residues. Trimming removed 6 bases from V and 7 bases from J, with 18 bases in between. Germline V gene data show CDR1 as MNHNS and CDR2 as SASEGT. CDR3 sequence reads: CASSRGYGNHGELFF. CDR3 DNA: TGTGCCAGCAGCCGAGGATATGGAAACCACGGGGAGCTGTTTTTT.

V usage is TRBV19 and J usage is TRBJ1-1; D is unresolved. Germline V gives CDR1 LNHDA, CDR2 SQIVND (reference sequence). V lost 7 bases and J lost 1, with 13 bases in between. This CDR3 comprises 14 residues. This CDR3 is CASTARRENTEAFF. The CDR3, as DNA: TGTGCCAGTACTGCCCGGCGGGAGAACACTGAAGCTTTCTTT.

The chain has TRBV7-9 and TRBJ2-2; D ambiguous. The V end was cut by 8 bases, the J end by 1 base, with 11 bases between. The CDR3 is made up of 14 amino acids. CDR1 SEHNR and CDR2 FQNEAQ come from the germline V gene (reference sequence). The CDR3 nucleotides read TGTGCCAGCCATCTCCTTGGGAACACCGGGGAGCTGTTTTTT. It specifies CASHLLGNTGELFF. Based on the CDR3 plus reference TRBV7-9 and TRBJ2-2, the full variable domain is DTGVSQNPRHKITKRGQNVTFRCDPISEHNRLYWYRQTLGQGPEFLTYFQNEAQLEKSRLLSDRFSAERPKGSFSTLEIQRTEQGDSAMYLCASHLLGNTGELFFGEGSRLTVL.

The chain combines TRBV2 with TRBJ2-5; D is unclear. V lost 3 bases and J lost 6, with 8 bases in between. This CDR3 spans 12 amino acids. Germline V gene sequence: CDR1 SNHLY, CDR2 FYNNEI. CDR3 nucleotide sequence: TGTGCCAGCAGTGAGCAGGTACAGACCCAGTACTTC. Its translation: CASSEQVQTQYF.

This sequence joins TRBV7-2 and TRBJ2-7; 8 nucleotides agree with TRBD2. The germline CDR1 and CDR2 sequences are SGHTA and FQGNSA. J was trimmed by 3 bases and V by 1 base; bases with no gene match: 5. The CDR3 totals 15 residues. DNA for the CDR3: TGTGCCAGCAGCTTAGTTAGCGGGGCACTCTACGAGCAGTACTTC. It yields the protein CASSLVSGALYEQYF.